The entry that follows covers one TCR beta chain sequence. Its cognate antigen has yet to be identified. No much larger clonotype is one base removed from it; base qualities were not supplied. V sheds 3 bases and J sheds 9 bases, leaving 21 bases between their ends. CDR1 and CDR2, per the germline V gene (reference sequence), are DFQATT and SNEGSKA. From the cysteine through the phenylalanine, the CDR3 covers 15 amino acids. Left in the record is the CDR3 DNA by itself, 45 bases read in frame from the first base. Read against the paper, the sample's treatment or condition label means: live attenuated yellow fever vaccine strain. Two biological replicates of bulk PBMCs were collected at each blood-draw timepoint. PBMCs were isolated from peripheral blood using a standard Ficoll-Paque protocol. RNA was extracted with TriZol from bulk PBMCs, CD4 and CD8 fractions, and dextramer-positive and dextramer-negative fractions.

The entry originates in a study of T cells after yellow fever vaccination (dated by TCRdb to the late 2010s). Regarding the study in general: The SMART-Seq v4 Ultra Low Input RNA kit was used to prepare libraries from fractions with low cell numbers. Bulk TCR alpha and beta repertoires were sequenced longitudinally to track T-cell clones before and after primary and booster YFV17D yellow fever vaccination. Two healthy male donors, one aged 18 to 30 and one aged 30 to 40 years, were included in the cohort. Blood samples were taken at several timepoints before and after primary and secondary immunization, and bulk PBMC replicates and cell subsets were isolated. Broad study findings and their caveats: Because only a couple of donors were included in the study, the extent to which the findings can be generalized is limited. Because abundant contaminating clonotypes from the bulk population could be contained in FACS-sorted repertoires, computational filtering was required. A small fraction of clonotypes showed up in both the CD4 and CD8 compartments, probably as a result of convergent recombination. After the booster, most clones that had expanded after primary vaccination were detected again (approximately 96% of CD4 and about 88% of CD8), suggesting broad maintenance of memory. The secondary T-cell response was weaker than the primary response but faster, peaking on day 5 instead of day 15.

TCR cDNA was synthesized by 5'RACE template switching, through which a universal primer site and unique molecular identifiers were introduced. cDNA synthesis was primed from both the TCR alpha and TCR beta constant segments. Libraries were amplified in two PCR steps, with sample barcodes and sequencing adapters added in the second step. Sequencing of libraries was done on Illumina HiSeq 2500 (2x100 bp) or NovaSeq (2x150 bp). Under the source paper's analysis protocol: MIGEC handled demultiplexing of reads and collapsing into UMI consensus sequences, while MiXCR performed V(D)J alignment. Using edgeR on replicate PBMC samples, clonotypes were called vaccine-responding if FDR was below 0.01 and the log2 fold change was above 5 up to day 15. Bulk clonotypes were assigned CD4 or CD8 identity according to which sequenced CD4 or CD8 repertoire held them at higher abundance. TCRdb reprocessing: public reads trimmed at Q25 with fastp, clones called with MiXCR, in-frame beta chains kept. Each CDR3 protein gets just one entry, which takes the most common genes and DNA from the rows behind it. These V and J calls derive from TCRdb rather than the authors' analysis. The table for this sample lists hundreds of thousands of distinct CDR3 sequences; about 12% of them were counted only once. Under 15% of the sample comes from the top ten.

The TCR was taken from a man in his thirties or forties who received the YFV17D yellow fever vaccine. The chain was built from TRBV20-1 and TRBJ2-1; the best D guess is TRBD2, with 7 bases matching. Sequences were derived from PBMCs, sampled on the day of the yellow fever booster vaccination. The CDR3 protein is CSASKGEPPGGEQFF. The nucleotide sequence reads TGCAGTGCTAGTAAGGGGGAACCTCCGGGGGGTGAGCAGTTCTTC.